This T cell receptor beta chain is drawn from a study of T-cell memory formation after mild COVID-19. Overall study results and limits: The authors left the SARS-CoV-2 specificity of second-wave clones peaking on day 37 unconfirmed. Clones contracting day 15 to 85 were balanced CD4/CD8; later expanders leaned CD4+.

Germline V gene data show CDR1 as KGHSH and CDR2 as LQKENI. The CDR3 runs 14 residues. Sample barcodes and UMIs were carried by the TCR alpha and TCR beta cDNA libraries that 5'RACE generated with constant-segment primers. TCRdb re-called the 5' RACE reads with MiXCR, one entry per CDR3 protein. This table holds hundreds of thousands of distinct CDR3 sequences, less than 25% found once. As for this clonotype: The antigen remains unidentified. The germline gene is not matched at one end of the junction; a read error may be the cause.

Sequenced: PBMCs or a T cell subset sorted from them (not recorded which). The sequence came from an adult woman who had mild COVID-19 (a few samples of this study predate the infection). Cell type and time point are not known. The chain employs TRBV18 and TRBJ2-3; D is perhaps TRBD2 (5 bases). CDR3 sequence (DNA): TGTGCCAGCTCACAGCGTCCTAGCACAGATACGAAGTATTTT. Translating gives CASSQRPSTDTKYF.